This entry is about one TCR beta chain. The data were taken from a study of blood T cell repertoires in COVID-19. Study-level information: Samples came from the United States, Italy and Spain, spanning acute and convalescent COVID-19.

In assigning cohorts, the study relied on participant-reported clinical history. Source study methods: Quantification of nucleated cells was approximated via reference gene primer amplification. Libraries were prepared by immunoSEQ multiplex PCR; TCRdb keeps only in-frame clonotypes and omits some of them. V and J calls and clone size are given by that table; D and trimming were obtained from the DNA. Of roughly 380,000 clones in the sample, around 87% were seen once. Germline assignment: CDR1 SEHNR and CDR2 FQNEAQ (reference sequence). The CDR3 covers 18 residues. The ends lost 3 bases at V and 6 bases at J; junction bases unmatched: 14.

Specimen: PBMCs or T cells enriched from blood (not recorded which). The chain recombines TRBV7-9 with TRBJ1-2; TRBD1 aligns across 12 bases. The source is a man younger than 40 who had recovered from COVID-19. CDR3 sequence (DNA): TGTGCCAGCAGCTTTCTCAGGGGACAGGGGGCGCCTGGGGATGGCTACACCTTC. This sequence encodes CASSFLRGQGAPGDGYTF.